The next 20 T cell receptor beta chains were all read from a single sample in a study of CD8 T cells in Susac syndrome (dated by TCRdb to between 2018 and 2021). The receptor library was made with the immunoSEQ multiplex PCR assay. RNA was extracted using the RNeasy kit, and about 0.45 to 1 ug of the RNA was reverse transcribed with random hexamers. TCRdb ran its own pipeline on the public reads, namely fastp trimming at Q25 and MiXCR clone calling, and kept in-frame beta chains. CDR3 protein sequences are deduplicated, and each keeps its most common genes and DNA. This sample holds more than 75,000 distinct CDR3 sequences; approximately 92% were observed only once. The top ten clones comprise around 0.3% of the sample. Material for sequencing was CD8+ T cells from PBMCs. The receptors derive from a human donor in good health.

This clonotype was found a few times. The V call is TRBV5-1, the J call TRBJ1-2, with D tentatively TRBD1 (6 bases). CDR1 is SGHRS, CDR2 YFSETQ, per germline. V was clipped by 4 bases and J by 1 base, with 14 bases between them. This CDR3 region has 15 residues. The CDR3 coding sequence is TGCGCCAGCAGCCAAACAGGGTGGGATAACTATGGCTACACCTTC. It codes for CASSQTGWDNYGYTF.

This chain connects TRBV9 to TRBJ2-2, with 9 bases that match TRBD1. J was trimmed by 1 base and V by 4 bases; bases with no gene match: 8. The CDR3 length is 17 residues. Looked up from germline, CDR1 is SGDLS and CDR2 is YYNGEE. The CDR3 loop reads CASSPRDRALNTGELFF. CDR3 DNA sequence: TGTGCCAGCAGCCCCAGGGACAGGGCCTTGAACACCGGGGAGCTGTTTTTT.

The CDR3 loop is CSVMTSGGLTEQFF. The CDR3 bases are TGCAGCGTCATGACTAGCGGGGGGCTTACGGAGCAGTTCTTC. The rearrangement uses TRBV29-1 and TRBJ2-1, with 13 bases aligning to TRBD2. CDR3 length: 14 amino acids. Germline V lookup: CDR1 SQVTM, CDR2 ANQGSEA. J lost 10 bases, V lost 6 bases, and 9 bases had no gene match.

The CDR3 spells CASSYQAGPYNEQFF. CDR3 bases: TGTGCCAGCAGTTACCAGGCGGGGCCTTACAATGAGCAGTTCTTC. The V call is TRBV6-2 or TRBV6-3, the J call TRBJ2-1; D perhaps matches TRBD2 (6 bases). Trimming took off 2 bases at V and 4 bases at J, with 12 bases between the two ends. The germline V gene has CDR1 MNHEY and CDR2 SVGEGT. The CDR3 length is 15 residues.

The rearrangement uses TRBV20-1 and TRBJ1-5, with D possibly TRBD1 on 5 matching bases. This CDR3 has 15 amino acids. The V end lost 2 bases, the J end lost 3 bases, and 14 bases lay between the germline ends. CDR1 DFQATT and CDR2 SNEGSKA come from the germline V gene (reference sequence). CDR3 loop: CSARPGQGSNQPQHF. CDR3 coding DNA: TGCAGTGCTAGACCCGGGCAGGGATCCAATCAGCCCCAGCATTTT.

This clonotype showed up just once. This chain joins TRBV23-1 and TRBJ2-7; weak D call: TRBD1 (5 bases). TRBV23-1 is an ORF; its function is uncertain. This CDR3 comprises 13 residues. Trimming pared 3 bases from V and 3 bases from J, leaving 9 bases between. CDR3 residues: CASSHPQDYEQYF. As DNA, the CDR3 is TGCGCCAGCAGTCACCCACAGGACTACGAGCAGTACTTC.

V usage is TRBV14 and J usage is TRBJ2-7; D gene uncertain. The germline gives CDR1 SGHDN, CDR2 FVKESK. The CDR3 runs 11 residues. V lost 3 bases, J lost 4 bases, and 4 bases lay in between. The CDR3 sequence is CASSHTYEQYF. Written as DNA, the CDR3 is TGTGCCAGCAGCCATACATACGAGCAGTACTTC.

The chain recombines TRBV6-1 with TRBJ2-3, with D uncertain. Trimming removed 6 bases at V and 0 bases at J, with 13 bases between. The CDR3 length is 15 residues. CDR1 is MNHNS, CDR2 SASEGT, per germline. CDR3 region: CASRPILTSTDTQYF. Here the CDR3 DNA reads TGTGCCAGCAGACCCATCCTGACTAGCACAGATACGCAGTATTTT.

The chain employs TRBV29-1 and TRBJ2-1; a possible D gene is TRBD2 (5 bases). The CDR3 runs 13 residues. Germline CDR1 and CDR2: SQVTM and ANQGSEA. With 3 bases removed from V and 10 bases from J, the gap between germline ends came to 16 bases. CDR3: CSVEVAGSGEQFF. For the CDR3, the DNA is TGCAGCGTTGAGGTTGCGGGCAGTGGAGAGCAGTTCTTC.

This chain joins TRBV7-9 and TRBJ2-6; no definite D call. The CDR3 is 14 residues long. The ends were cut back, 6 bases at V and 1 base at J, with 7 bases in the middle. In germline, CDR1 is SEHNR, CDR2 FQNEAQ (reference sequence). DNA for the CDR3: TGTGCCAGCAGGGACCCTTCTGGGGCCAACGTCCTGACTTTC. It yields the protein CASRDPSGANVLTF.

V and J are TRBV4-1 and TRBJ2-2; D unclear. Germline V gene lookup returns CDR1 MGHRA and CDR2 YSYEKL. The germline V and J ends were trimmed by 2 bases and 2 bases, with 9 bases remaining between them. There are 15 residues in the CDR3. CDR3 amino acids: CASSQSRVNTGELFF. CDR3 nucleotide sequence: TGCGCCAGCAGCCAAAGTAGGGTAAACACCGGGGAGCTGTTTTTT.

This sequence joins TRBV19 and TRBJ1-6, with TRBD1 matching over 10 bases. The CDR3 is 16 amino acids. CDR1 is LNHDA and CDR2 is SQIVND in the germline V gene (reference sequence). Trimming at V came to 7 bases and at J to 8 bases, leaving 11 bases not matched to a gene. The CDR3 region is CASTSGWDRGDSPLHF. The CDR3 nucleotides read TGTGCCAGTACCTCGGGCTGGGACAGGGGTGATTCACCCCTCCACTTT.

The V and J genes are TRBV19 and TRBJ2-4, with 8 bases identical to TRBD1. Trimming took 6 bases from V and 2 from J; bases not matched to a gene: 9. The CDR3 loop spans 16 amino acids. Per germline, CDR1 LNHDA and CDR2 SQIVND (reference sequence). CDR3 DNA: TGTGCCAGTAGACCGACAGGGGATGGACCCAAAAACATTCAGTACTTC. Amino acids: CASRPTGDGPKNIQYF.

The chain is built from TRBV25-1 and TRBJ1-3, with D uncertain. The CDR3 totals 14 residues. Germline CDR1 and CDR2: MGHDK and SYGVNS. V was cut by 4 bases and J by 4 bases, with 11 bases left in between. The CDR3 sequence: CASSGPTMGNTIYF. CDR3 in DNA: TGTGCCAGCAGTGGACCTACGATGGGAAACACCATATATTTT.

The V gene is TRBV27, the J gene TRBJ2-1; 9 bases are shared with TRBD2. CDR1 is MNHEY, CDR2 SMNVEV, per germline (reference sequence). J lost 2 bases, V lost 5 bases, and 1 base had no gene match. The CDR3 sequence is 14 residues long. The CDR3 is CASSLAGPYNEQFF. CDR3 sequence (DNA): TGTGCCAGCAGTCTAGCGGGGCCCTACAATGAGCAGTTCTTC.

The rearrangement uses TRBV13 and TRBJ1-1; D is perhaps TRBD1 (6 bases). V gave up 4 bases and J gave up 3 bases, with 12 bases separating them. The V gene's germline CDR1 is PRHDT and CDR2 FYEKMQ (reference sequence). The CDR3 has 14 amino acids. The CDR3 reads CASSSGRGDTEAFF. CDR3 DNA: TGTGCCAGCAGCTCGGGTAGGGGGGACACTGAAGCTTTCTTT.

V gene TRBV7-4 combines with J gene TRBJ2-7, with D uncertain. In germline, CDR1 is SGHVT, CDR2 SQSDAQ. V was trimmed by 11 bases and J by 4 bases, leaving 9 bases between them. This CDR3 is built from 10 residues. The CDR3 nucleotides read TGTGCCGATCCCCAGTACGAGCAGTACTTC. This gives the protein CADPQYEQYF.

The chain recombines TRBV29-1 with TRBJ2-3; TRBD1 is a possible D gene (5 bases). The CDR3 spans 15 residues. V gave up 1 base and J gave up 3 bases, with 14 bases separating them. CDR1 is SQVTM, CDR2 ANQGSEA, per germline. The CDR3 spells CSVEGGRERTDTQYF. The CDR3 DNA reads TGCAGCGTTGAAGGGGGCAGGGAAAGGACAGATACGCAGTATTTT.

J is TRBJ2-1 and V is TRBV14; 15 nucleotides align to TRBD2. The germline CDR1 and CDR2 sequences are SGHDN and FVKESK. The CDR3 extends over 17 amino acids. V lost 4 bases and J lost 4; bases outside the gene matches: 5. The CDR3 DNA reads TGTGCCAGCAGCCCCGGGACTAGCGGGGGGTCGTACAATGAGCAGTTCTTC. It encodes CASSPGTSGGSYNEQFF.

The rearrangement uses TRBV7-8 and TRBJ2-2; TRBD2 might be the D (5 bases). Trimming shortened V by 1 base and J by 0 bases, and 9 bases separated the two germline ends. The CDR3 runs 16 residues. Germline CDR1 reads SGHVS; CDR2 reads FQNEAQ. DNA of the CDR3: TGTGCCAGCAGCTTAGTCCTAGCAGCGAACACCGGGGAGCTGTTTTTT. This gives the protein CASSLVLAANTGELFF.